This T cell receptor (beta chain) was recovered during a study of regulatory T cells in long-lasting Graves disease. Study-wide findings and caveats: The work looked only at peripheral blood and did not look at thyroid tissue. Newly diagnosed patients shared more than 750 public clonotypes; persistent patients shared about 2,700.

Time point described: persistent/refractory GD, antithyroid drugs over 5 years with positive TRAb. Preparation of the TCR library used RNA extracted from PBMCs. Concerning this clonotype: Its antigen remains unknown.

Arm-PCR of CDR3 regions and iRepertoire HTBI primers were the basis on which TCR beta libraries were built. TCRdb reprocessed the multiplex PCR reads via MiXCR and lists one record per CDR3 protein. The profile shows around 300,000 distinct CDR3 sequences, roughly a fifth of them singletons. Germline CDR1 ENHRY, CDR2 SYGVKD. V gave up 3 bases and J gave up 5 bases; unmatched junction bases: 7. CDR3 size: 16 residues. The chain couples TRBV10-3 to TRBJ2-7; 13 bases match TRBD2. The sequence derives from a female donor with Graves disease. Sequencing was performed on peripheral blood mononuclear cells (PBMCs), taken when the disease was refractory, from a patient treated with antithyroid drugs. The CDR3 protein is CAISEGLGLAGHEQYF. In DNA form, the CDR3 reads TGTGCCATCAGTGAAGGCCTGGGACTAGCGGGACACGAGCAGTACTTC.